Sequencing of this TCR beta chain was carried out in a study of blood T cell repertoires in COVID-19. Background on the study: The United States, Italy and Spain supplied acute and convalescent COVID-19 samples.

Between the trimmed V and J ends, which lost 0 bases and 4 bases, there was a span of 6 bases. The CDR3 covers 13 residues. Germline V gene lookup returns CDR1 SGHTA and CDR2 FQGNSA. Produced via immunoSEQ multiplex PCR; TCRdb's table is partial and in-frame only. Here the sample spans 150,000 to 200,000 clones, roughly 80% being singletons. Participants' reported clinical history set cohort assignment. The sequence derives from a woman in her fifties or sixties who had recovered from COVID-19. The sample consisted of PBMCs or T cells enriched from blood (not recorded which). The chain links TRBV7-2 to TRBJ2-5; unclear D gene. The CDR3 region has the DNA TGTGCCAGCAGCTTAGCTTCGGGAGAGACCCAGTACTTC. Protein sequence: CASSLASGETQYF.